The present T cell receptor (beta chain) was sequenced within a study of T cells after yellow fever vaccination. Study as a whole: The authors prepared low-cell-number fractions using SMART-Seq v4 Ultra Low Input. General study points: Repertoires obtained by FACS sorting could include abundant clonotypes that entered as contaminants from the bulk population. The booster saw the reappearance of most primary-vaccination clones (more than 95% CD4, 88% CD8).

The CDR3 runs to 12 residues. Trimming left V 4 bases short and J 7 bases short, with 11 bases between. 5'RACE template switching added a universal primer site and UMIs to TCR cDNA. TCRdb independently ran MiXCR on the 5' RACE reads; one entry per CDR3 protein. The sample carries about 58,000 distinct CDR3 sequences, more than 5.5% recorded once. This clonotype was seen ten or more times. Antigen: not known. This chain joins TRBV12-3 or TRBV12-4 and TRBJ2-7, with D unresolved. The sequence was collected from a man in his late teens or twenties who received the YFV17D yellow fever vaccine. Sequences were derived from CD8+ T cells sorted from PBMCs, sampled on the day of the first yellow fever vaccination. CDR3 sequence reads: CASSSYIVEQYF. DNA for the CDR3: TGTGCCAGCAGTTCGTACATCGTGGAGCAGTACTTC.